What follows are 25 T cell receptor beta chains derived from one specimen sequenced in a study of technical replicates of blood from several donors listed by TCRdb under 2017. Preparation of the library involved the immunoSEQ multiplex PCR assay. The table comes from immuneACCESS by way of TCRdb, which keeps in-frame sequences with V and J called. Part of the clones is missing from these tables; in studies checked, under half for an unresolved V gene and the rest for unknown reasons. The sample table shows about 91,000 clones, and just under 95% are seen once. The ten largest clonotypes hold around 0.3% of the sample. Sequenced sample: T cells isolated from PBMCs. The receptors stem from a human donor in good health.

The chain is built from TRBV5-1 and TRBJ2-5; maybe TRBD1 (6 bases). The CDR3 has 13 amino acids. V lost 1 base to trimming and J lost 3 bases, with 7 bases between them. Germline V lookup: CDR1 SGHRS, CDR2 YFSETQ. DNA for the CDR3: TGCGCCAGCAGCTTGCGGACAGAAGAGACCCAGTACTTC. Its protein is CASSLRTEETQYF.

The chain combines TRBV10-3 with TRBJ1-4; 7 bases agree with TRBD1. This CDR3 is 14 amino acids long. Losses at the gene ends were 6 bases for V and 6 bases for J; bases not matched to a gene: 7. CDR1 ENHRY and CDR2 SYGVKD come from the germline V gene. DNA for the CDR3: TGTGCCATCAGAGAGGGGGCAGACCATGAAAAACTGTTTTTT. Its translation is CAIREGADHEKLFF.

The chain carries TRBV25-1 and TRBJ2-2; D gene uncertain. The germline gives CDR1 MGHDK, CDR2 SYGVNS. Trimming pared 4 bases from V and 6 bases from J, leaving 9 bases between. The CDR3 sequence is 13 residues long. The CDR3 reads CASSGERAGELFF. The CDR3 coding sequence is TGTGCCAGCAGTGGAGAACGTGCCGGGGAGCTGTTTTTT.

V gene TRBV28 combines with J gene TRBJ2-7, with 7 nucleotides matching TRBD1. This CDR3 comprises 15 residues. Germline V lookup: CDR1 MDHEN, CDR2 SYDVKM. After removal of 6 bases from V and 2 bases from J, the junction contained 10 bases not matched to a gene. The CDR3 is CASSPDRFPPYEQYF. As DNA, the CDR3 is TGTGCCAGCAGCCCGGACAGGTTCCCTCCCTACGAGCAGTACTTC.

This chain links TRBV11-2 with TRBJ1-2; D is unclear. Germline V gene sequence: CDR1 SGHAT, CDR2 FQNNGV. The CDR3 has 12 residues. V was cut by 5 bases and J by 5 bases, with 9 bases left in between. DNA of the CDR3: TGTGCCAGCAGCCCCTACGGTTATGGCTACACCTTC. The encoded protein is CASSPYGYGYTF.

The chain recombines TRBV6-1 with TRBJ2-1; TRBD1 is a possible D gene (6 bases). The V end lost 4 bases, the J end lost 4 bases, and 17 bases lay between the germline ends. The CDR3 covers 16 residues. CDR1 and CDR2 (germline): MNHNS, SASEGT. In DNA form, the CDR3 reads TGTGCCAGCAGTGCGCCCGGGGAACAGGGATACAATGAGCAGTTCTTC. Residues: CASSAPGEQGYNEQFF.

V gene TRBV9 combines with J gene TRBJ1-2, with TRBD1 matching over 7 bases. Trimming took 5 bases from V and 2 from J; bases not matched to a gene: 15. CDR1 is SGDLS and CDR2 is YYNGEE in the germline V gene. This CDR3 has 17 residues. This chain's CDR3 is CASSASVGTEFNYGYTF. The CDR3, as DNA: TGTGCCAGCAGTGCCTCGGTTGGGACAGAGTTCAACTATGGCTACACCTTC.

The chain uses TRBV11-1 and TRBJ2-1; 9 bases fit TRBD2. CDR1 and CDR2 from the germline V gene are SGHAT and FQDESV (reference sequence). The CDR3 is 15 residues long. The V and J ends lost 5 bases and 6 bases, in that order; junction bases with no gene match: 8. This chain's CDR3 is CASSLWSGGSNEQFF. The CDR3 DNA reads as TGTGCCAGCAGCCTTTGGAGCGGGGGGTCCAATGAGCAGTTCTTC.

The chain carries TRBV9 and TRBJ2-7, with TRBD2 as a possible D gene (6 bases). The CDR3 runs to 14 residues. With 3 bases removed from V and 1 base from J, the gap between germline ends came to 11 bases. Germline CDR1 SGDLS, CDR2 YYNGEE. The CDR3 region has the DNA TGTGCCAGCAGCGGGACTACCCAATCCTACGAGCAGTACTTC. Translated: CASSGTTQSYEQYF.

CDR3 residues: CASSLDRGLNSGANVLTF. CDR3 coding DNA: TGTGCCAGCAGCTTAGATCGCGGCTTAAACTCTGGGGCCAACGTCCTGACTTTC. The chain links TRBV11-3 to TRBJ2-6; D call uncertain. V was clipped by 0 bases and J by 0 bases, with 12 bases between them. This CDR3 region has 18 residues. The germline V gene encodes CDR1 SGHNT and CDR2 YENEEA.

V usage is TRBV11-2 and J usage is TRBJ2-3; 7 bases fit TRBD1. The CDR3 runs 16 residues. V lost 4 bases to trimming and J lost 0 bases; unmatched junction nucleotides: 7. Germline CDR1 SGHAT, CDR2 FQNNGV. CDR3 amino acids: CASSSRQGGSTDTQYF. The CDR3 DNA is TGTGCCAGCAGCTCTCGACAGGGTGGCAGCACAGATACGCAGTATTTT.

This chain joins TRBV5-4 and TRBJ2-3, with D perhaps matching TRBD2 (6 bases). Germline CDR1 SGHNT, CDR2 YYREEE (reference sequence). Trimming left V 6 bases short and J 0 bases short, with 14 bases between. The length of the CDR3 is 15 residues. Here the CDR3 DNA reads TGTGCCAGCACCGTCGGGGGAATCAGCACAGATACGCAGTATTTT. Amino acids: CASTVGGISTDTQYF.

CDR3 sequence reads: CASSYTGVPYEQYF. The DNA of the CDR3 is TGTGCCAGCAGTTACACAGGGGTCCCCTACGAGCAGTACTTC. This chain connects TRBV7-9 to TRBJ2-7; 7 bases fit TRBD1. There are 14 residues in the CDR3. With V trimmed by 6 bases and J by 2 bases, 7 bases remained unmatched. CDR1 and CDR2 (germline): SEHNR, FQNEAQ (reference sequence).

This chain joins TRBV11-2 and TRBJ2-7; 8 positions agree with TRBD1. The V gene end was trimmed by 3 bases and the J gene end by 0 bases; junction bases not matched to a gene: 7. CDR3 length: 16 residues. Germline loops: CDR1 SGHAT, CDR2 FQNNGV. CDR3 coding DNA: TGTGCCAGCAGCTTCAGAGGACAGGGTAACTCCTACGAGCAGTACTTC. Its protein product is CASSFRGQGNSYEQYF.

The chain couples TRBV2 to TRBJ2-2, with D tentatively TRBD1 (5 bases). Trimming took off 7 bases at V and 4 bases at J, with 10 bases between the two ends. The germline gives CDR1 SNHLY, CDR2 FYNNEI. The CDR3 runs to 13 residues. CDR3 sequence: CASIRQTTGELFF. Written as DNA, the CDR3 is TGTGCCAGCATAAGACAGACCACCGGGGAGCTGTTTTTT.

V usage is TRBV28 and J usage is TRBJ1-1; no firm D call. The germline CDR1 and CDR2 sequences are MDHEN and SYDVKM. The CDR3 length is 13 residues. The ends were cut back, 6 bases at V and 6 bases at J, with 14 bases in the middle. CDR3 nucleotides: TGTGCCAGCAGAGCCCCTGTTATCCCTGAAGCTTTCTTT. Protein product: CASRAPVIPEAFF.

V and J are TRBV11-2 and TRBJ1-2; D might be TRBD1 (5 bases). Germline-derived CDR1 and CDR2 are SGHAT and FQNNGV. This CDR3 region has 16 residues. Trimming stripped 6 bases from V and 2 bases from J, with 19 bases between. The CDR3 loop reads CASRNIAGPRNYGYTF. The CDR3 DNA follows: TGTGCCAGCAGAAATATTGCAGGGCCAAGGAACTATGGCTACACCTTC. The full variable domain, rest sourced from reference TRBV11-2 and TRBJ1-2, is EAGVAQSPRYKIIEKRQSVAFWCNPISGHATLYWYQQILGQGPKLLIQFQNNGVVDDSQLPKDRFSAERLKGVDSTLKIQPAKLEDSAVYLCASRNIAGPRNYGYTFGSGTRLTVV.

The count of this clone is one. The rearrangement joins TRBV12-5 to TRBJ1-5, with a tentative D call TRBD1 (6 bases). Germline V CDR1 and CDR2: LGHNT, FRNRAP. V was trimmed by 6 bases and J by 5 bases, leaving 20 bases between them. CDR3 size: 16 residues. This CDR3 reads CASGRSLDSPHQPQHF. CDR3 nucleotides: TGTGCTAGTGGCCGATCTCTGGACAGCCCACATCAGCCCCAGCATTTT.

This clone was observed a single time. CDR3 residues: CASSVLGGSYNSPLHF. DNA of the CDR3: TGTGCCAGCAGTGTCCTCGGCGGATCCTATAATTCACCCCTCCACTTT. The gene calls are TRBV25-1 and TRBJ1-6; no clear D. V lost 4 bases and J lost 1, with 11 bases in between. This CDR3 has 16 amino acids. The germline gives CDR1 MGHDK, CDR2 SYGVNS. Using reference TRBV25-1 and TRBJ1-6 for the parts outside the CDR3, the full variable domain is EADIYQTPRYLVIGTGKKITLECSQTMGHDKMYWYQQDPGMELHLIHYSYGVNSTEKGDLSSESTVSRIRTEHFPLTLESARPSHTSQYLCASSVLGGSYNSPLHFGNGTRLTVT.

V usage is TRBV28 and J usage is TRBJ2-1, with D possibly TRBD2 on 6 matching bases. Germline V gives CDR1 MDHEN, CDR2 SYDVKM. The CDR3 contains 18 residues. V shed 6 bases and J shed 0 bases, with 21 bases lying between them. In DNA, the CDR3 is TGTGCCAGCAGCAGCTTGGGACGGGCGGGGAGCTCCTACAATGAGCAGTTCTTC. This codes for CASSSLGRAGSSYNEQFF.

V gene TRBV9 combines with J gene TRBJ2-1; 11 bases are shared with TRBD2. The germline gives CDR1 SGDLS, CDR2 YYNGEE. Losses at the gene ends were 0 bases for V and 4 bases for J; bases not matched to a gene: 9. The CDR3 has 18 amino acids. The CDR3 sequence is CASSVEVHRTSGYNEQFF. The CDR3 DNA is TGTGCCAGCAGCGTAGAGGTACACCGGACTAGCGGGTACAATGAGCAGTTCTTC. Full variable domain (missing parts from reference TRBV9 and TRBJ2-1): DSGVTQTPKHLITATGQRVTLRCSPRSGDLSVYWYQQSLDQGLQFLIQYYNGEERAKGNILERFSAQQFPDLHSELNLSSLELGDSALYFCASSVEVHRTSGYNEQFFGPGTRLTVL.

The CDR3 DNA is TGCGCCAGCATGAGGGAGGTGTTGTCTAACGAGCAGTACTTC. It is translated as CASMREVLSNEQYF. The J gene is TRBJ2-7, the V gene TRBV5-1; D might be TRBD2 (6 bases). The germline V and J ends were trimmed by 6 bases and 5 bases, with 18 bases remaining between them. Germline V gives CDR1 SGHRS, CDR2 YFSETQ. This CDR3 contains 14 residues.

V usage is TRBV19 and J usage is TRBJ1-2; a possible D gene is TRBD1 (5 bases). The CDR3 spans 13 residues. With 8 bases removed from V and 6 bases from J, the gap between germline ends came to 16 bases. CDR1 is LNHDA, CDR2 SQIVND, per germline (reference sequence). The CDR3 protein is CASWAGRTHGYTF. CDR3 nucleotides: TGTGCCAGTTGGGCAGGGCGAACTCATGGCTACACCTTC.

A single count supports this clone. The chain is built from TRBV12-5 and TRBJ2-5, with D maybe TRBD2 (6 bases). CDR1 LGHNT and CDR2 FRNRAP come from the germline V gene. The CDR3 length is 14 residues. Trimming pared 4 bases from V and 0 bases from J, leaving 9 bases between. This CDR3 is CASGSGTYQETQYF. Written as DNA, the CDR3 is TGTGCTAGTGGTTCCGGGACTTACCAAGAGACCCAGTACTTC.

V is TRBV15 and J is TRBJ2-5, with D tentatively TRBD1 (6 bases). The germline gives CDR1 LNHNV, CDR2 YYDKDF (reference sequence). The V end lost 1 base, the J end lost 4 bases, and 13 bases lay between the germline ends. This CDR3 comprises 15 residues. The CDR3 region has the DNA TGTGCCACCAGCAGAGTTACCACAGGGATAGAGACCCAGTACTTC. Encoded protein: CATSRVTTGIETQYF. Complete variable domain (other parts from reference TRBV15 and TRBJ2-5): DAMVIQNPRYQVTQFGKPVTLSCSQTLNHNVMYWYQQKSSQAPKLLFHYYDKDFNNEADTPDNFQSRRPNTSFCFLDIRSPGLGDTAMYLCATSRVTTGIETQYFGPGTRLLVL.